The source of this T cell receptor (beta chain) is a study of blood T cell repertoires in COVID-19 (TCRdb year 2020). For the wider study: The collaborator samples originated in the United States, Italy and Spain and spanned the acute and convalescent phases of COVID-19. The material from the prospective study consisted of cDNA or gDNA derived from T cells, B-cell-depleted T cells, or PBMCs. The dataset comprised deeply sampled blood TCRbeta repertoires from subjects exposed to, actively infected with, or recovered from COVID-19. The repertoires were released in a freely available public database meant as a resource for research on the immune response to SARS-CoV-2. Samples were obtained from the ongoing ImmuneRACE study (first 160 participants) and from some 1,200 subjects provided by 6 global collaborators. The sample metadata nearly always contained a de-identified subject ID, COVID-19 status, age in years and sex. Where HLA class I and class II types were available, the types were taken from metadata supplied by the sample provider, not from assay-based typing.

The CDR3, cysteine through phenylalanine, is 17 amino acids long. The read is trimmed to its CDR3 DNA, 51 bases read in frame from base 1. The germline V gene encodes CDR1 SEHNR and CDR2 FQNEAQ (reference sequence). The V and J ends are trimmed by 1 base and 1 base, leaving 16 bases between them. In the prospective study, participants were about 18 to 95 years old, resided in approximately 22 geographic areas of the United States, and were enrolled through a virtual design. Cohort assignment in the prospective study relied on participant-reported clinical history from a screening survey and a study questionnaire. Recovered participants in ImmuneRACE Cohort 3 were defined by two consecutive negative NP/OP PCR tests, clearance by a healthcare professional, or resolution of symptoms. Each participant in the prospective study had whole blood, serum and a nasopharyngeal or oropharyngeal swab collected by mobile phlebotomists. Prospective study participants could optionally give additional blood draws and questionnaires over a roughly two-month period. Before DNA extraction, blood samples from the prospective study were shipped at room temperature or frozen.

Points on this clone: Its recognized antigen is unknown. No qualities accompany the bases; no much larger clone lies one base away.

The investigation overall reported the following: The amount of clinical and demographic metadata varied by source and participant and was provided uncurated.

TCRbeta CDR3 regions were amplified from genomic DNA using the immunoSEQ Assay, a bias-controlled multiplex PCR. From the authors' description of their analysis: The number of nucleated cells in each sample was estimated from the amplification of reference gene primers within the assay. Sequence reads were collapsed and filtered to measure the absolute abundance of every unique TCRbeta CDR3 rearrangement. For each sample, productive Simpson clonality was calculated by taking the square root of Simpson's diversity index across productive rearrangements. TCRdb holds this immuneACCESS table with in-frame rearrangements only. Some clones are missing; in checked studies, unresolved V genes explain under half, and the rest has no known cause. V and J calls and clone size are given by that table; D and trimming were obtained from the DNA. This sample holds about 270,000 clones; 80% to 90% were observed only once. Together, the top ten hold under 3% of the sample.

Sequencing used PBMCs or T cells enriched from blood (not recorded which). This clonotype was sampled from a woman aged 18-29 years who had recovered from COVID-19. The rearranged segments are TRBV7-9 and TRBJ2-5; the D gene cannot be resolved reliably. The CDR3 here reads CASSLEWQALGQETQYF. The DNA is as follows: TGTGCCAGCAGCTTAGAGTGGCAGGCGTTAGGCCAAGAGACCCAGTACTTC.